This TCR beta chain came from a study (dated by TCRdb to the mid-2010s). Study-wide context: Whether tumor-infiltrating Tregs in breast cancer are recruited from blood Tregs or converted in situ from other CD4+ T cell subsets was tested.

V was cut back by 7 bases and J by 1 base, leaving a gap of 16 bases between them. The CDR3 holds 15 amino acids from the cysteine to the phenylalanine. The kept DNA is CDR3 alone, 45 bases in frame from the first base. The germline V gene provides CDR1 ENHRY and CDR2 SYGVKD. Full-length TCR variable regions were amplified by 5' RACE PCR using constant-region reverse primers, and then by semi-nested PCR using Nested Universal Primer A. The ReliaPrep RNA Cell Miniprep System was used to extract total RNA, which was then reverse transcribed into 5'RACE-ready cDNA with the SMARTer RACE 5'/3' Kit. Multiplex adaptors were used to barcode full-length TCR alpha and beta libraries, and the barcoded libraries were sequenced on an Illumina MiSeq. As for how the authors treated the data: For each of nine subset-tissue groups, sequencing data from the five patients were combined, and the groups were compared by unsupervised clustering of TCR gene usage. The Morisita-Horn index, with shared sequences weighted by their contribution to each repertoire, was used to calculate repertoire similarity. In TCRdb, the public reads were trimmed at Q25 with fastp and aligned with MiXCR, with productive beta chains retained. CDR3 protein duplicates are merged, each entry listing the most common genes and DNA. The V and J calls, along with clone size, are taken from TCRdb and not from the paper's own processing. This sample is represented by about 9,800 distinct CDR3 sequences; about a quarter of them were singletons. The ten largest account for 3.2% of the sample.

Cells that were CD4+CD25+CD127-/low were isolated as Tregs. Tregs, naive and memory CD4+ T cells from tumor, blood and ipsilateral draining lymph nodes of a handful of breast cancer patients underwent full-length TCR alpha and beta sequencing. Ficoll density gradient centrifugation was used to isolate mononuclear cells from lymph nodes or from approximately 46 ml of peripheral blood. A purity exceeding 90% was confirmed by FACS for the sorted cell populations. This clonotype was counted ten times or more. Its recognized antigen is unknown. Base-call qualities are not available, and no considerably larger clone is one nucleotide away. Broader findings and caveats from the paper: The larger-cohort validation was restricted to a single TCR beta V-J rearrangement rather than whole repertoires. The greatest overlap of tumor-infiltrating Treg TCR alpha and beta sequences was with tumor naive CD4+ T cells, followed next by blood naive CD4+ T cells. Tumor memory CD4+ T cell TCR gene usage clustered with blood and lymph node memory CD4+ cells and lymph node naive CD4+ cells.

The chain joins TRBV10-3 to TRBJ1-1; the D gene is unclear. The origin of this receptor is a female donor with breast cancer. Material: Tregs sorted from blood. In nucleotides, the sequence is TGTGCCATCACCACTGACGGGAGTGCGAACACTGAAGCTTTCTTT. It encodes CAITTDGSANTEAFF.